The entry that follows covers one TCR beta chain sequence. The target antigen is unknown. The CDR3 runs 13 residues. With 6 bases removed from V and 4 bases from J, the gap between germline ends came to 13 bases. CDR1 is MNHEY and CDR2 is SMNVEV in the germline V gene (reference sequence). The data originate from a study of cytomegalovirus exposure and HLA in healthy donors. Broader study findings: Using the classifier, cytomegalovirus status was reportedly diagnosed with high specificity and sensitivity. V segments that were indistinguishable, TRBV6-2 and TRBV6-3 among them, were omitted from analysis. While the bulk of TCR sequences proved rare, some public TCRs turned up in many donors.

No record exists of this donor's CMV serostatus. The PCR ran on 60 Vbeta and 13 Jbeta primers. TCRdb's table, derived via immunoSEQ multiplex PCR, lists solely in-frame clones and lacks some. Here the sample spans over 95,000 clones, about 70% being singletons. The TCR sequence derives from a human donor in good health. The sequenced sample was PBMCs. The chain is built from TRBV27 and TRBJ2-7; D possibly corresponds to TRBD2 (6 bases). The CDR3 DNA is TGTGCCAGCAGGCGGGACTCCTTATACGAGCAGTACTTC. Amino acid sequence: CASRRDSLYEQYF.